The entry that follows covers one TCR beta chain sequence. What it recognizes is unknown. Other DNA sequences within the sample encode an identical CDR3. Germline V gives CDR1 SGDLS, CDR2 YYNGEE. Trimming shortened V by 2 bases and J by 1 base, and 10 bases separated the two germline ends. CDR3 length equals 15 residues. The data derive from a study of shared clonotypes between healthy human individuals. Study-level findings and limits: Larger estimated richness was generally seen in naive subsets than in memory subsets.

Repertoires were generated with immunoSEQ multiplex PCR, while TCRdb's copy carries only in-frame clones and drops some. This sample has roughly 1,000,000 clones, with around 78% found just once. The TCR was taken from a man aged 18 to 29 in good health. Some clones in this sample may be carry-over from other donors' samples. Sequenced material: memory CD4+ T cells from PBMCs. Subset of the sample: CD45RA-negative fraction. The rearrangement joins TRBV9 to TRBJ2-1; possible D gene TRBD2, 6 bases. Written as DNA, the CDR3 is TGTGCCAGCAGCGTTTTGGCGGGATCCTACAATGAGCAGTTCTTC. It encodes CASSVLAGSYNEQFF.